One and the same sample provided the 9 T cell receptor beta chains below, sequenced in a study of T cell responses to AZD1222 COVID-19 vaccine (dated by TCRdb to about 2021). The time point label on this specimen signifies: baseline before first vaccination. The library was prepared using the immunoSEQ multiplex PCR assay. TCRdb obtained this table from immuneACCESS and retained in-frame rearrangements with V and J assigned. These tables miss some clones; where compared with another copy, unresolved V genes account for less than half of the shortfall, and the remainder is unexplained. The sample profile shows 150,000 to 200,000 clones; 85% to 90% of them were found once. The ten largest clonotypes hold around 1.6% of the sample. Here the sequenced sample was peripheral blood, taken on day 0 of AZD1222 vaccination. The receptors derive from an adult in good health.

The V gene is TRBV28, the J gene TRBJ2-1, with 8 bases matching TRBD2. The CDR3 spans 13 residues. V lost 6 bases to trimming and J lost 6 bases; unmatched junction nucleotides: 4. Germline V gene sequence: CDR1 MDHEN, CDR2 SYDVKM. CDR3: CASSHTSGNEQFF. Written as DNA, the CDR3 is TGTGCCAGCAGCCACACTAGCGGCAATGAGCAGTTCTTC.

The genes are TRBV4-1 and TRBJ2-1, with 9 positions matching TRBD2. CDR1 MGHRA and CDR2 YSYEKL come from the germline V gene. CDR3 length equals 16 residues. Trimming cost V 0 bases and J 7 bases; bases outside gene matches: 7. CDR3 protein: CASSQDLGLALNEQFF. In DNA form, the CDR3 reads TGCGCCAGCAGCCAAGATCTAGGACTAGCGTTGAATGAGCAGTTCTTC.

V usage is TRBV6-2 or TRBV6-3 and J usage is TRBJ1-2; D gene uncertain. The CDR3 is made up of 11 amino acids. Per germline, CDR1 MNHEY and CDR2 SVGEGT. V dropped 5 bases and J dropped 2 bases, with 3 bases sitting between them. The CDR3 bases are TGTGCCAGCAGTCGGAACTATGGCTACACCTTC. Translation: CASSRNYGYTF.

The chain carries TRBV10-2 and TRBJ1-5, with D perhaps TRBD1 (5 bases). The CDR3 contains 12 residues. The ends were cut back, 7 bases at V and 6 bases at J, with 10 bases in the middle. Germline CDR1 WSHSY, CDR2 SAAADI. CDR3 bases: TGCGCCAGCATGGGGGGGGGTCAGCCCCAGCATTTT. Protein product: CASMGGGQPQHF.

The chain is built from TRBV24-1 and TRBJ2-2, with D possibly matching TRBD1 (5 bases). V was cut by 8 bases and J by 7 bases, with 10 bases left in between. Germline V lookup: CDR1 KGHDR, CDR2 SFDVKD. This CDR3 has 12 residues. This chain's CDR3 is CATNVGHGELFF. In DNA form, the CDR3 reads TGTGCCACCAACGTGGGGCACGGGGAGCTGTTTTTT.

V gene TRBV3-1 (or the pseudogene TRBV3-2) combines with J gene TRBJ1-2; 7 bases are shared with TRBD1. The germline V gene has CDR1 LGHDT and CDR2 YNNKEL (reference sequence). The CDR3 loop spans 16 amino acids. Unmatched junction bases numbered 10, after V lost 1 base and J lost 5 bases. CDR3 nucleotides: TGTGCCAGCAGCCAAGGAAACAGGGGCCTAAATTATGGCTACACCTTC. It yields the protein CASSQGNRGLNYGYTF.

V and J are TRBV19 and TRBJ2-2; D is unresolved. Trimming stripped 2 bases from V and 3 bases from J, with 4 bases between. The germline V gene encodes CDR1 LNHDA and CDR2 SQIVND (reference sequence). CDR3 length: 13 residues. For the CDR3, the DNA is TGTGCCAGTAGTATAAGGCACACCGGGGAGCTGTTTTTT. Translating it yields CASSIRHTGELFF.

This clone was detected once. V is TRBV5-1 and J is TRBJ2-1, with 10 bases identical to TRBD1. CDR1 and CDR2 (germline): SGHRS, YFSETQ. There are 16 residues in the CDR3. V was pared by 4 bases and J by 4 bases, with 8 bases of the junction left unmatched. CDR3 loop: CASSARGDRGYNEQFF. The DNA of the CDR3 is TGCGCCAGCAGCGCCAGGGGGGACAGGGGTTACAATGAGCAGTTCTTC.

The chain combines TRBV27 with TRBJ1-1; no clear D gene. The CDR3 covers 15 residues. V was clipped by 5 bases and J by 1 base, with 14 bases between them. Looked up from germline, CDR1 is MNHEY and CDR2 is SMNVEV (reference sequence). The CDR3: CASSQDPRRNTEAFF. For the CDR3, the DNA is TGTGCCAGCAGTCAGGACCCCCGGAGGAACACTGAAGCTTTCTTT.